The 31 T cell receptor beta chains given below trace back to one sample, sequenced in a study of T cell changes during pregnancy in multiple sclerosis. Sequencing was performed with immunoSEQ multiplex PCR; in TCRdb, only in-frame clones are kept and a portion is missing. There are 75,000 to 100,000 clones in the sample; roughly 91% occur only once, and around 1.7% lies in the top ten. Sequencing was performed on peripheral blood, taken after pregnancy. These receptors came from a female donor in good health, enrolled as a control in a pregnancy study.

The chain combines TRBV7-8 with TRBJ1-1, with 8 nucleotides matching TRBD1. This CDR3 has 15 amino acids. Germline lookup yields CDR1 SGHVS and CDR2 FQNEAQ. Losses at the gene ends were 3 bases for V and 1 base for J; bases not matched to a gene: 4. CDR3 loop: CASSFRDRTNTEAFF. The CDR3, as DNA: TGTGCCAGCAGCTTCCGGGACAGGACGAACACTGAAGCTTTCTTT.

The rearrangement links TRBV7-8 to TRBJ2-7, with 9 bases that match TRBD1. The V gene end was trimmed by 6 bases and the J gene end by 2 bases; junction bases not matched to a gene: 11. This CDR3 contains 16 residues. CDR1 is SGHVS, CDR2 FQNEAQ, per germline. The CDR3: CASRGTGIPGAYEQYF. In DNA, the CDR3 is TGTGCCAGCAGAGGGACAGGGATTCCGGGAGCCTACGAGCAGTACTTC.

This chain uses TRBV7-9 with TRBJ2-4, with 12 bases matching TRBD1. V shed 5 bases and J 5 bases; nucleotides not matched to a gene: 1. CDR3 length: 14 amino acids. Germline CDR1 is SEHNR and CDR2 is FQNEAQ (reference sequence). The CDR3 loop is CASSGTGGQNIQYF. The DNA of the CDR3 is TGTGCCAGCAGCGGGACAGGGGGCCAAAACATTCAGTACTTC.

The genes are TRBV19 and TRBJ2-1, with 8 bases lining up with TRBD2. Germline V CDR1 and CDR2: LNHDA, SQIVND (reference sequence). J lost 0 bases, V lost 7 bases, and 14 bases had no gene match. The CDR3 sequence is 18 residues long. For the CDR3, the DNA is TGTGCCAGTACCCCATGGGGGGAGCGGGGGAGCTCCTACAATGAGCAGTTCTTC. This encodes CASTPWGERGSSYNEQFF.

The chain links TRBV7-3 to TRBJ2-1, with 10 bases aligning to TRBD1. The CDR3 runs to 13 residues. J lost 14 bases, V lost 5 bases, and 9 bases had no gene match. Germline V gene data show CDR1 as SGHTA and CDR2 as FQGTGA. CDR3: CASSLGVGTGEFF. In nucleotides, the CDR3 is TGTGCCAGCAGCCTGGGGGTTGGGACAGGGGAGTTCTTC.

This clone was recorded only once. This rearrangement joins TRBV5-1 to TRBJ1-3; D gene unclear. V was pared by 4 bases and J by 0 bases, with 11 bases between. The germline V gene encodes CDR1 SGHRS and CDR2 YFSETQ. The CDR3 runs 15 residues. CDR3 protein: CASSVDGNSGNTIYF. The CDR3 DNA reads TGCGCCAGCAGCGTGGACGGGAACTCTGGAAACACCATATATTTT. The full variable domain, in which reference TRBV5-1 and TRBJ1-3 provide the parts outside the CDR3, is KAGVTQTPRYLIKTRGQQVTLSCSPISGHRSVSWYQQTPGQGLQFLFEYFSETQRNKGNFPGRFSGRQFSNSRSEMNVSTLELGDSALYLCASSVDGNSGNTIYFGEGSWLTVV.

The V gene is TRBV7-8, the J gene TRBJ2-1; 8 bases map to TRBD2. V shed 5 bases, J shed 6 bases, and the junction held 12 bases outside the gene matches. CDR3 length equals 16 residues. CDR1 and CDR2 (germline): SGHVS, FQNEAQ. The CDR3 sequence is CASSPPRVAGFNEQFF. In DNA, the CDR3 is TGTGCCAGCAGCCCCCCCCGAGTAGCGGGATTCAATGAGCAGTTCTTC.

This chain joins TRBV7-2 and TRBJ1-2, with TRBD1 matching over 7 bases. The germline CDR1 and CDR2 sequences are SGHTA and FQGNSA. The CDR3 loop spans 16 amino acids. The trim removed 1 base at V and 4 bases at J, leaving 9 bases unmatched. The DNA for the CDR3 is TGTGCCAGCAGCTTAGGTGGGCAGGGGGTAGGCTATGGCTACACCTTC. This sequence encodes CASSLGGQGVGYGYTF.

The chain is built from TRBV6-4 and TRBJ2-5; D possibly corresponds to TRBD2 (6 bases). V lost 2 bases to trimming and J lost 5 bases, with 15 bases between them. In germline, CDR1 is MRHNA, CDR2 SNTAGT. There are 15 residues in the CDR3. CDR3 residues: CASSDRAGPGETQYF. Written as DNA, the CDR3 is TGTGCCAGCAGTGACCGAGCGGGCCCCGGGGAGACCCAGTACTTC.

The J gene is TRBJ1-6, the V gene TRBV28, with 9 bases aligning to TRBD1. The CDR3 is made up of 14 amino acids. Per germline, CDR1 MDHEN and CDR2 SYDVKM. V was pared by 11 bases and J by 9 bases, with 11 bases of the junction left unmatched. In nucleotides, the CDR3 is TGTGCCGGGCGTAGGAGGGACAGGGCTTCACCCCTCCACTTT. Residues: CAGRRRDRASPLHF.

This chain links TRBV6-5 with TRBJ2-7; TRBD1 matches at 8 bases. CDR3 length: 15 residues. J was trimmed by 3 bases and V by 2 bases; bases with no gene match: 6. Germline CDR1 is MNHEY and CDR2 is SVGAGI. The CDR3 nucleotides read TGTGCCAGCAGTTACATCCCAGGGGGCAACTACGAGCAGTACTTC. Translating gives CASSYIPGGNYEQYF.

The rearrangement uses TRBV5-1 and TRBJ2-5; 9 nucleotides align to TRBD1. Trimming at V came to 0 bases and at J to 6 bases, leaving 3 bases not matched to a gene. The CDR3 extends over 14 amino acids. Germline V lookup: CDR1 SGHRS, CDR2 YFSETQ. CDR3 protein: CASSLETGGKTQYF. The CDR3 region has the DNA TGCGCCAGCAGCTTGGAAACAGGGGGCAAGACCCAGTACTTC.

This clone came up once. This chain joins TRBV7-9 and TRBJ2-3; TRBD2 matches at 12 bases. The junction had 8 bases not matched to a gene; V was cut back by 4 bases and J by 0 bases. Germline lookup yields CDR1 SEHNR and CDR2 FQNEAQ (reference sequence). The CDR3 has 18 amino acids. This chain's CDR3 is CASSYRLAGAPSTDTQYF. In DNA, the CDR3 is TGTGCCAGCAGCTATCGACTAGCGGGGGCCCCTAGCACAGATACGCAGTATTTT.

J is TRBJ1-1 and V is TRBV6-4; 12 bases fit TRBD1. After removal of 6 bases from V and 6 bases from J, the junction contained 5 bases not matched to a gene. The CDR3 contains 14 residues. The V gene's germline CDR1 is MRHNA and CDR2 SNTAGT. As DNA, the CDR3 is TGTGCCAGCAGGGGGGACAGGGGGCATTCTGAAGCTTTCTTT. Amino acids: CASRGDRGHSEAFF.

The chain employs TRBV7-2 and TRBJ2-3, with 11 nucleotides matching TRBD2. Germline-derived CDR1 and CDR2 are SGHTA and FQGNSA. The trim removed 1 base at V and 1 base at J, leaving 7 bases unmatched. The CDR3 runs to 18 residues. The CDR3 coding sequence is TGTGCCAGCAGCTTAGATGGCTTAGCGGGGGGGCGCACAGATACGCAGTATTTT. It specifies CASSLDGLAGGRTDTQYF.

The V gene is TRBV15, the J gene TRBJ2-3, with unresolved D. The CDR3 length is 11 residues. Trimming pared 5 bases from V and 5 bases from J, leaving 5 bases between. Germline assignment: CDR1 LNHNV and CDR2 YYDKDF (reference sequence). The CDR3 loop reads CATSEEDTQYF. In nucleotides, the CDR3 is TGTGCCACCAGCGAGGAAGATACGCAGTATTTT.

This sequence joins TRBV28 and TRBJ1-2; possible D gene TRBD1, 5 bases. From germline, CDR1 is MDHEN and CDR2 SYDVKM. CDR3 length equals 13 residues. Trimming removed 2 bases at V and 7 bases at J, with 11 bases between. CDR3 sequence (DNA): TGTGCCAGCAGTTTAATCAGGGTGGGTGGCTACACCTTC. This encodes CASSLIRVGGYTF.

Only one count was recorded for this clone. CDR3 region: CASSLRQSDSPLHF. DNA for the CDR3: TGTGCCAGCAGCTTGCGACAGAGCGATTCACCCCTCCACTTT. V is TRBV7-8 and J is TRBJ1-6; possible D gene TRBD1, 5 bases. CDR1 is SGHVS and CDR2 is FQNEAQ in the germline V gene. Trimming removed 3 bases at V and 8 bases at J, with 11 bases between. The CDR3 runs to 14 residues.

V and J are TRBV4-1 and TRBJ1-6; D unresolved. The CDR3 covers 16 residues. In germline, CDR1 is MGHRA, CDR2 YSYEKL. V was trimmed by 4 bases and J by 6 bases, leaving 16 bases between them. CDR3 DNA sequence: TGCGCCAGCAGCCTGGAGGGAGTCTCCAGTAATTCACCCCTCCACTTT. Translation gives CASSLEGVSSNSPLHF.

This chain's CDR3 is CASSRDSWGNQPQHF. The CDR3 DNA sequence: TGTGCCAGCAGTCGTGACAGCTGGGGAAATCAGCCCCAGCATTTT. V gene TRBV6-1 combines with J gene TRBJ1-5; a possible D gene is TRBD1 (5 bases). The CDR3 spans 15 residues. Germline loops: CDR1 MNHNS, CDR2 SASEGT. V lost 5 bases, J lost 4 bases, and 15 bases lay in between.

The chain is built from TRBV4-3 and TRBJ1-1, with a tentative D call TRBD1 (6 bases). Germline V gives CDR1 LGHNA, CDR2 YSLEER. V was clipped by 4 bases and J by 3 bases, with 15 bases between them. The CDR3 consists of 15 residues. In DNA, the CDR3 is TGCGCCAGCAGCCGAAATCAGGGGAGCGACACTGAAGCTTTCTTT. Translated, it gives CASSRNQGSDTEAFF.

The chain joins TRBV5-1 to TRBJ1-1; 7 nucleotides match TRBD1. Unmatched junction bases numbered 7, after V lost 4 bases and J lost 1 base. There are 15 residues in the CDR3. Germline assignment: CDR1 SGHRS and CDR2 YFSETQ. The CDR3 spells CASSRRTGANTEAFF. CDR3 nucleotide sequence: TGCGCCAGCAGCCGTCGGACAGGCGCGAACACTGAAGCTTTCTTT.

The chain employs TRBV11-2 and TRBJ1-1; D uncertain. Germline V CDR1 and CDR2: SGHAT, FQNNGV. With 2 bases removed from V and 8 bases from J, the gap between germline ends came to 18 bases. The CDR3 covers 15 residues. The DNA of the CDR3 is TGTGCCAGCAGCTTAAACCGGCAGACACCACCCGAAGCTTTCTTT. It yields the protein CASSLNRQTPPEAFF.

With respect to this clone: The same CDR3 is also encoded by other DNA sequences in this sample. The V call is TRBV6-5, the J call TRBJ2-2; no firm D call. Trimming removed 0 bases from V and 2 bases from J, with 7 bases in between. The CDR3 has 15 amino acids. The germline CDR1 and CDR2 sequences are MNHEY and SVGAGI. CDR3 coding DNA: TGTGCCAGCAGTTACTCGGGCACTAACACCGGGGAGCTGTTTTTT. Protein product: CASSYSGTNTGELFF.

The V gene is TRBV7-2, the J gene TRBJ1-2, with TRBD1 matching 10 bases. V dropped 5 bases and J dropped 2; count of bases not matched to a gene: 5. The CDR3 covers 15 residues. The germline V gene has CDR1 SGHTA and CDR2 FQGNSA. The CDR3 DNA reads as TGTGCCAGCAGCACCCAGACAGGGGGCAACTATGGCTACACCTTC. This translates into CASSTQTGGNYGYTF.

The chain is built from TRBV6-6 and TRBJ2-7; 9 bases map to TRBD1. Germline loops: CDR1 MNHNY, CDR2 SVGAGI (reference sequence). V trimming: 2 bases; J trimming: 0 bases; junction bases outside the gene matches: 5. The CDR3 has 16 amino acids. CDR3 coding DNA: TGTGCCAGCAGTTACCGACAGGGGGGTTTCTCCTACGAGCAGTACTTC. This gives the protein CASSYRQGGFSYEQYF.

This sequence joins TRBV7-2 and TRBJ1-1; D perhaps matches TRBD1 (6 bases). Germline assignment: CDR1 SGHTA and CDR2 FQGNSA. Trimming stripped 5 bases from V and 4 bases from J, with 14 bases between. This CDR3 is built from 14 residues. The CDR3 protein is CASSLTGLVTEAFF. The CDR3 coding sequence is TGTGCCAGCAGCCTCACAGGGCTAGTCACTGAAGCTTTCTTT.

CDR3 protein: CASSLRDRSSYEQYF. CDR3 nucleotide sequence: TGTGCCAGCAGCCTCCGGGACAGGAGCTCCTACGAGCAGTACTTC. The rearrangement links TRBV11-1 to TRBJ2-7; TRBD1 agrees at 8 bases. The V and J ends lost 5 bases and 0 bases, in that order; junction bases with no gene match: 6. CDR1 and CDR2 (germline): SGHAT, FQDESV (reference sequence). CDR3 length: 15 residues.

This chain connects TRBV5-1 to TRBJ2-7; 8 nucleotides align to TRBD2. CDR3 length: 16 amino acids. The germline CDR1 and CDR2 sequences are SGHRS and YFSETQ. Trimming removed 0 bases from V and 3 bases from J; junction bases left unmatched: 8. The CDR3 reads CASSLAGGGQGYEQYF. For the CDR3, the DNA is TGCGCCAGCAGCTTGGCCGGCGGGGGGCAGGGCTACGAGCAGTACTTC.

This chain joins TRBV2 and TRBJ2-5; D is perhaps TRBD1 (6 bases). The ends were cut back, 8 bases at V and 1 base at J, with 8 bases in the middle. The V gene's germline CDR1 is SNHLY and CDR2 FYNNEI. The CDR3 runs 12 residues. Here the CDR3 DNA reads TGTGCCAGCCGGGACATCCAAGAGACCCAGTACTTC. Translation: CASRDIQETQYF.

The CDR3 reads CSGRRDTEAFF. In DNA, the CDR3 is TGCAGCGGAAGGAGGGACACTGAAGCTTTCTTT. The chain couples TRBV29-1 to TRBJ1-1; D remains ambiguous. The V end lost 7 bases, the J end lost 3 bases, and 9 bases lay between the germline ends. The CDR3 is made up of 11 amino acids. Germline V lookup: CDR1 SQVTM, CDR2 ANQGSEA.